A selection of T cell receptor beta chains follows, all from one sample in a study of T-cell memory formation after mild COVID-19. TCRdb itself ran the 5' RACE reads through MiXCR, one entry per CDR3 protein. The data show approximately 240,000 distinct CDR3 sequences, with around 15% seen just once and approximately 3.5% held by the top ten. The specimen sequenced was PBMCs or a T cell subset sorted from them (not recorded which). Receptors originate from a young man who had mild COVID-19 (a few samples of this study predate the infection). Cell type and time point are not known. Each CDR3 is given with its conserved first and last residue. D genes are given only for firm matches. Not every row has a clone size; where given, it reads once, few, many or a size class.

TRBV20-1	.	.	TRBJ2-7	CSARDRDYEQYF	TGCAGTGCTAGAGATAGAGACTACGAGCAGTACTTC
TRBV29-1	.	.	TRBJ1-5	CSVGAGDQPQHF	TGCAGCGTTGGGGCGGGGGATCAGCCCCAGCATTTT
TRBV5-1	.	.	TRBJ2-3	CASSLTRTHTDTQYF	TGCGCCAGCAGCCTGACTAGAACTCACACAGATACGCAGTATTTT
TRBV7-3	few	.	TRBJ2-2	CASSLTRDGTGELFF	TGTGCCAGCAGCTTAACCAGGGATGGGACCGGGGAGCTGTTTTTT
TRBV5-1	many	TRBD1	TRBJ1-1	CASSLAKQGRTEAFF	TGCGCCAGCAGCTTGGCCAAACAGGGGAGGACTGAAGCTTTCTTT
TRBV7-6	.	.	TRBJ1-5	CASSLEAGRNQPQHF	TGTGCCAGCAGCTTAGAGGCAGGCCGCAATCAGCCCCAGCATTTT
TRBV6-1	few	TRBD2	TRBJ2-1	CASTARAIAGLRDEQFF	TGTGCCAGCACTGCAAGGGCCATAGCGGGGCTCCGCGATGAGCAGTTCTTC
TRBV18	few	.	TRBJ2-2	CASSPLTGSLGELFF	TGTGCCAGCTCACCCCTCACCGGGAGTCTCGGGGAGCTGTTTTTT
TRBV5-1	.	.	TRBJ2-1	CASSLVGVGDEQFF	TGCGCCAGCAGCTTGGTCGGGGTTGGGGATGAGCAGTTCTTC
TRBV7-2	many	TRBD2	TRBJ2-7	CASSLRAGGPRQYF	TGTGCCAGCAGCTTAAGAGCGGGGGGGCCGCGGCAGTACTTC
TRBV7-9	.	.	TRBJ1-3	CASSAQGGNTIYF	TGTGCCAGCAGCGCCCAGGGGGGAAACACCATATATTTT
TRBV11-2	many	TRBD2	TRBJ2-5	CASSSLSGGAGETQYF	TGTGCCAGCAGCTCCCTCAGCGGGGGGGCGGGAGAGACCCAGTACTTC
TRBV5-1	few	.	TRBJ2-3	CASSLGISGTGDTQYF	TGCGCCAGCAGCTTGGGAATTAGCGGTACAGGGGATACGCAGTATTTT
TRBV20-1	few	.	TRBJ1-1	CSAAPSAGTEAFF	TGCAGTGCCGCTCCCTCGGCGGGAACTGAAGCTTTCTTT
TRBV21-1	few	.	TRBJ2-1	CARKGQGYNEQFF	TGTGCCCGCAAGGGGCAGGGATACAATGAGCAGTTCTTC
TRBV6-6	few	.	TRBJ1-2	CASSGDRFYGYTF	TGTGCCAGCAGCGGAGACAGGTTCTATGGCTACACCTTC
TRBV18	many	.	TRBJ2-3	CASSREDTQYF	TGTGCCAGCAGCCGGGAAGATACGCAGTATTTT
TRBV5-5	.	.	TRBJ2-5	CASSDPGGTETQYF	TGTGCCAGCAGCGATCCGGGGGGCACGGAGACCCAGTACTTC